This T cell receptor beta chain derives from a study of PD-1 blockade in classical Hodgkin lymphoma. TCRdb keeps only in-frame clones here, not all; method: immunoSEQ multiplex PCR. In the table there are more than 40,000 clones, 78% of which are singletons. The time point here: cycle 4 day 1 (C4D1), after five to seven weeks of nivolumab. Relapse after autologous stem cell transplantation occurred in every patient, and brentuximab vedotin exposure varied. Note on this clone: Antigen unknown.

Findings of the study overall: Reasons behind the repertoire differences stay unclear, perhaps disease activity or earlier therapy.

The length of the CDR3 is 12 residues. V lost 3 bases to trimming and J lost 9 bases, with 11 bases between them. Germline lookup yields CDR1 MNHEY and CDR2 SMNVEV (reference sequence). This TCR was sampled from a human donor with classical Hodgkin lymphoma. The sequences come from peripheral blood mononuclear cells (PBMCs), collected before the fourth cycle of nivolumab. This chain joins TRBV27 and TRBJ1-1; D may be TRBD1 (6 bases). The CDR3 DNA is TGTGCCAGCAGTTTTTCTGGACAGCAAGCTTTCTTT. Translated, it gives CASSFSGQQAFF.